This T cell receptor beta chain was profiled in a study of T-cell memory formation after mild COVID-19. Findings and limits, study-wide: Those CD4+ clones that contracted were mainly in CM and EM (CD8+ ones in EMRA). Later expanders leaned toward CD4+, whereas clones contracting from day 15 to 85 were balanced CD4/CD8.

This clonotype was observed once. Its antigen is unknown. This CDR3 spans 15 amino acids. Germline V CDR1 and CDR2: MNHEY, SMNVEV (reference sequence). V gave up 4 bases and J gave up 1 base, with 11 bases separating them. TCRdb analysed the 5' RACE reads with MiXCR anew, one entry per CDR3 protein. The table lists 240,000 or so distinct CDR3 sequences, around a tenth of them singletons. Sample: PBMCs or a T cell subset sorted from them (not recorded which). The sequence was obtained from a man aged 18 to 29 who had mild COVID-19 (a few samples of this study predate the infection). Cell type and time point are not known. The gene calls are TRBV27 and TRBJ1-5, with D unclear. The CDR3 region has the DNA TGTGCCAGCAGTTCGCAGGATTGGAGCAATCAGCCCCAGCATTTT. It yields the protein CASSSQDWSNQPQHF.